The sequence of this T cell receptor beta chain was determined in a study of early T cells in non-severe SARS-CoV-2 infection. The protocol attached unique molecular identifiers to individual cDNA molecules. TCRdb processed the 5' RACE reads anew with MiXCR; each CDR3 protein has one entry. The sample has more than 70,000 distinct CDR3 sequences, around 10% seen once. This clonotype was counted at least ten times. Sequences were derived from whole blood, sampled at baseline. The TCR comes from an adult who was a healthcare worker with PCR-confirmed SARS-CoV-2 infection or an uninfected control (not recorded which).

In DNA form, the CDR3 reads TGTGCCAGCAGCCCGAGAATAGGACAGGACATGAACACTGAAGCTTTCTTT. Amino acid sequence: CASSPRIGQDMNTEAFF. The rearrangement joins TRBV9 to TRBJ1-1, with 7 bases lining up with TRBD1. This CDR3 is 17 amino acids long. Trimming cost V 4 bases and J 0 bases; bases outside gene matches: 12. Germline CDR1 is SGDLS and CDR2 is YYNGEE. Full variable domain (rest looked up from reference TRBV9 and TRBJ1-1): DSGVTQTPKHLITATGQRVTLRCSPRSGDLSVYWYQQSLDQGLQFLIQYYNGEERAKGNILERFSAQQFPDLHSELNLSSLELGDSALYFCASSPRIGQDMNTEAFFGQGTRLTVV.